This TCR beta chain comes out of a study of blood T cell repertoires in COVID-19. Study background: PBMCs, B-cell-depleted T cells, or T cells provided the cDNA or gDNA that made up the material.

CDR3 length equals 15 residues. Germline V lookup: CDR1 ENHRY, CDR2 SYGVKD. Trimming shortened V by 6 bases and J by 10 bases, and 24 bases separated the two germline ends. This clone was detected once. As originally analysed: Reference gene primer amplification gave estimated nucleated cell counts. Assay used: immunoSEQ multiplex PCR; TCRdb lists only in-frame clones, some missing. Clonal size and the V and J genes are those of that table, whereas D and trimming came from the DNA. Here the sample spans 150,000 to 200,000 clones, more than 90% being singletons. Sequencing used peripheral blood. This clonotype was sampled from a man aged 55 to 70 with active or convalescent COVID-19. The genes are TRBV10-3 and TRBJ1-1, with D perhaps matching TRBD1 (6 bases). CDR3 DNA sequence: TGTGCCATCAGCAAACAGGGAAGAGTGGCAATGGGAGCTTTCTTT. Its translation is CAISKQGRVAMGAFF.